Sequencing of this TCR beta chain was carried out in a study of blood T cell repertoires in COVID-19. Data came from immunoSEQ multiplex PCR; TCRdb stores just in-frame clones and leaves some out. This table holds approximately 120,000 clones, 88% found once. This CDR3 has 14 residues. Per germline, CDR1 SGHRS and CDR2 YFSETQ. V dropped 0 bases and J dropped 0 bases, with 6 bases sitting between them. The receptor was derived from a human donor in a cohort sampled during active COVID-19. The sequencing input was peripheral blood. The genes are TRBV5-1 and TRBJ1-1; D unclear. The CDR3 nucleotides are TGCGCCAGCAGCTTGGAGCCTGTGAACACTGAAGCTTTCTTT. Translated, it gives CASSLEPVNTEAFF.